Reported below is one TCR beta chain. Its antigen is still unknown. CDR1 and CDR2 (germline): DFQATT, SNEGSKA (reference sequence). The CDR3 is made up of 10 amino acids. Deletions cut 3 bases from V and 6 bases from J, with 6 bases between. These data originate in a study of T cell responses to AZD1222 COVID-19 vaccine. The study's findings and limits: Only a handful of AZD1222 recipients, five to seven in all, had baseline seropositivity. Clonal diversity was possibly underestimated; the donors were predominantly white British and more often female. Repertoire collection took place solely once the T cell response had peaked.

Profiling relied on immunoSEQ multiplex PCR, and the TCRdb table lists in-frame clones only, not all of them. The sample holds around 99,000 clones, 87% seen once. This sample comprised peripheral blood, obtained on day 0 of AZD1222 vaccination. This TCR was sampled from an adult in good health. This sequence joins TRBV20-1 and TRBJ2-7; unclear D gene. The CDR3: CSASFGEQYF. CDR3 sequence (DNA): TGCAGTGCTAGTTTCGGCGAGCAGTACTTC.